The rows below give T cell receptor beta chains drawn from one sample of a study of OX40 agonist ivuxolimab in advanced cancers. Profiling relied on immunoSEQ multiplex PCR, and the TCRdb table lists in-frame clones only, not all of them. The table lists around 84,000 clones, less than 85% of them singletons. Here the sequenced sample was CD4+ or CD8+ T cells sorted from blood, taken in a trial of the OX40 agonist ivuxolimab. The receptor set was obtained from an adult with an advanced solid tumor such as melanoma, head and neck, liver or kidney cancer. Each CDR3 is given with its conserved first and last residue. The order of the fields is J gene, CDR3 length, clone size, D gene, V gene, CDR3 protein, CDR3 DNA. The D gene is left open where the match is weak. Not every row has a clone size; where given, it reads once, few, many or a size class.

TRBJ2-7	14	NA	TRBD2	TRBV7-2	CASSFTFSGSEQYF	TGTGCCAGCAGCTTCACATTTAGCGGGAGCGAGCAGTACTTC
TRBJ1-2	15	few	NA	TRBV6-1	CASRTSDTSAGGYTF	TGTGCCAGCAGAACGTCGGACACTAGCGCGGGGGGCTACACCTTC
TRBJ2-1	16	NA	TRBD1	TRBV4-2	CASSRRRTGARNEQFF	TGTGCCAGCAGCCGTCGTAGGACAGGGGCGAGGAATGAGCAGTTCTTC
TRBJ2-1	14	NA	NA	TRBV11-3	CASSSAGLNNEQFF	TGTGCCAGCAGCTCCGCAGGGCTGAACAATGAGCAGTTCTTC
TRBJ1-1	14	NA	TRBD1	TRBV19	CASSRTGVGTEAFF	TGTGCCAGTAGTAGGACAGGGGTCGGCACTGAAGCTTTCTTT
TRBJ2-1	16	NA	TRBD2	TRBV7-3	CASRLAGGLSYNEQFF	TGTGCCAGCAGGTTAGCGGGAGGGTTGTCCTACAATGAGCAGTTCTTC
TRBJ2-5	15	NA	TRBD2	TRBV7-7	CASSLGLAGRETQYF	TGTGCTAGCAGCTTAGGCCTAGCGGGGCGGGAGACCCAGTACTTC
TRBJ2-5	13	NA	NA	TRBV27	CASSSGYQETQYF	TGTGCCAGCAGTTCAGGTTACCAAGAGACCCAGTACTTC
TRBJ2-1	14	NA	TRBD2	TRBV6-5	CASMRGSSYNEQFF	TGTGCCAGTATGCGGGGGAGCTCCTACAATGAGCAGTTCTTC
TRBJ1-2	14	NA	NA	TRBV7-9	CASSLRPGLDGYTF	TGTGCCAGCAGCTTAAGGCCGGGGTTGGATGGCTACACCTTC
TRBJ2-3	18	NA	NA	TRBV9	CASSVAPERGSGTDTQYF	TGTGCCAGCAGCGTAGCGCCAGAGAGGGGGAGTGGCACAGATACGCAGTATTTT
TRBJ2-7	15	NA	NA	TRBV18	CASSPPSRQGGEQYF	TGTGCCAGCTCACCACCGTCCAGGCAGGGTGGGGAGCAGTACTTC
TRBJ1-5	14	NA	NA	TRBV29-1	CSAGAGGSNQPQHF	TGCAGCGCCGGAGCGGGGGGAAGCAATCAGCCCCAGCATTTT
TRBJ1-2	11	NA	NA	TRBV29-1	CSVEDLNGYTF	TGCAGCGTTGAAGATCTTAATGGCTACACCTTC
TRBJ1-5	14	NA	NA	TRBV19	CASSTGLDHQPQHF	TGTGCCAGTTCGACAGGTCTAGACCATCAGCCCCAGCATTTT
TRBJ1-4	15	NA	NA	TRBV19	CASSERGPGGEKLFF	TGTGCCAGTTCGGAACGGGGCCCAGGAGGAGAAAAACTGTTTTTT
TRBJ2-7	13	NA	TRBD1	TRBV29-1	CSVADRGGYEQYF	TGCAGCGTTGCGGACAGGGGTGGGTACGAGCAGTACTTC
TRBJ2-2	13	NA	NA	TRBV7-2	CASSKQGTGELFF	TGTGCCAGCAGCAAACAGGGCACCGGGGAGCTGTTTTTT
TRBJ2-7	14	NA	TRBD1	TRBV6-5	CASRKGQGAYEQYF	TGTGCCAGCAGGAAGGGACAGGGGGCTTACGAGCAGTACTTC
TRBJ2-7	14	once	NA	TRBV10-3	CAISDNRVSYEQYF	TGTGCCATCAGTGACAACAGGGTCTCCTACGAGCAGTACTTC
TRBJ2-7	18	NA	NA	TRBV21-1	CASSAPGQSFAGSYEQYF	TGTGCCAGCAGCGCCCCGGGACAGTCATTTGCAGGTTCCTACGAGCAGTACTTC
TRBJ2-3	15	NA	NA	TRBV6-5	CASTQRFSSTDTQYF	TGTGCCAGCACCCAAAGATTTTCTAGCACAGATACGCAGTATTTT
TRBJ2-7	14	NA	NA	TRBV30	CAWSAPGTASEQYF	TGTGCCTGGAGTGCCCCCGGGACGGCTAGCGAGCAGTACTTC
TRBJ2-2	14	few	TRBD1	TRBV29-1	CSVTGQGAAGELFF	TGCAGCGTTACCGGACAGGGGGCCGCCGGGGAGCTGTTTTTT
TRBJ2-7	15	NA	NA	TRBV9	CASSVGLRATYEQYF	TGTGCCAGCAGCGTAGGTTTAAGGGCCACCTACGAGCAGTACTTC
TRBJ2-1	15	NA	TRBD2	TRBV7-2	CASRSSGGAFNEQFF	TGTGCCAGCAGATCTAGCGGGGGGGCGTTTAATGAGCAGTTCTTC
TRBJ2-7	15	NA	TRBD1	TRBV6-1	CASSEWAGGSFEQYF	TGTGCCAGCAGTGAATGGGCAGGGGGATCATTCGAGCAGTACTTC
TRBJ2-7	12	NA	NA	TRBV7-2	CASSSSWGEQYF	TGTGCCAGCAGCTCCTCCTGGGGTGAGCAGTACTTC
TRBJ2-5	11	NA	NA	TRBV5-4	CASSSSETQYF	TGTGCCAGCAGTTCCTCGGAGACCCAGTACTTC
TRBJ2-1	15	NA	NA	TRBV5-1	CASSLEEATYNEQFF	TGCGCCAGCAGCTTGGAGGAGGCTACATACAATGAGCAGTTCTTC
TRBJ2-7	11	NA	NA	TRBV30	CAWSGTYEQYF	TGTGCCTGGAGCGGAACCTACGAGCAGTACTTC